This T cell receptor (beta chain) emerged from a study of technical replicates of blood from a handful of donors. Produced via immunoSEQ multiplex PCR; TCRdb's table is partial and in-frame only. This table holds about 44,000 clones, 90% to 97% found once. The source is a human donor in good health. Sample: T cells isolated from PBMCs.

CDR3 in DNA: TGCGCCAGCAGCTCACTAGCGGAGGACAATGAGCAGTTCTTC. The encoded protein is CASSSLAEDNEQFF. V gene TRBV5-1 combines with J gene TRBJ2-1; the match to TRBD2 covers 8 bases. The junction had 4 bases not matched to a gene; V was cut back by 3 bases and J by 5 bases. The V gene's germline CDR1 is SGHRS and CDR2 YFSETQ. This CDR3 comprises 14 residues.